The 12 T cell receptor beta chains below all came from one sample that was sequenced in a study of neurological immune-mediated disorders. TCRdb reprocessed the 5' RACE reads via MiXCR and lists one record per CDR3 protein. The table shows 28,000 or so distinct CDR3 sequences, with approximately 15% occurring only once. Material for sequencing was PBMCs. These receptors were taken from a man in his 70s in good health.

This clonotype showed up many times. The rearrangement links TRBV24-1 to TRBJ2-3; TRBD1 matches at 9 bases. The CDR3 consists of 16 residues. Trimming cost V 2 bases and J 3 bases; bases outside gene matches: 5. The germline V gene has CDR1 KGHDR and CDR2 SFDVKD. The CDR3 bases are TGTGCCACCAGTGATTATCGGACAGGGGCAACAGATACGCAGTATTTT. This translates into CATSDYRTGATDTQYF.

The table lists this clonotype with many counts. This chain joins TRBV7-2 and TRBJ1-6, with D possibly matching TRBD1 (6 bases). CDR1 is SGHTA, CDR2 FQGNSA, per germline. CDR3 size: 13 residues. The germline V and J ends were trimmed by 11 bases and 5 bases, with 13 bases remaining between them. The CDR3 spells CAVSTGNNSPLHF. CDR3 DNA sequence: TGTGCCGTTTCTACAGGGAATAATTCACCCCTCCACTTT.

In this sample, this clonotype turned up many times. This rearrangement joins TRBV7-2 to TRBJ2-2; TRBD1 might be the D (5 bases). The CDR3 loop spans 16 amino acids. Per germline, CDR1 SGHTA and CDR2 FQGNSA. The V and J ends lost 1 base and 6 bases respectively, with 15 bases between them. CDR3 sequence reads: CASSLVQGYPPGELFF. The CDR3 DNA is TGTGCCAGCAGCTTAGTGCAGGGCTACCCACCCGGGGAGCTGTTTTTT. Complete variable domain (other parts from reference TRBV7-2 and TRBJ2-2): GAGVSQSPSNKVTEKGKDVELRCDPISGHTALYWYRQSLGQGLEFLIYFQGNSAPDKSGLPSDRFSAERTGGSVSTLTIQRTQQEDSAVYLCASSLVQGYPPGELFFGEGSRLTVL.

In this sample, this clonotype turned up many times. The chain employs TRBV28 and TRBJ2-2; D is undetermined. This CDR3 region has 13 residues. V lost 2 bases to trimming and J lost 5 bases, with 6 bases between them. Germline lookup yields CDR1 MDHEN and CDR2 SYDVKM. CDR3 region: CASSLHVTGELFF. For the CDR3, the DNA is TGTGCCAGCAGTTTACATGTGACCGGGGAGCTGTTTTTT. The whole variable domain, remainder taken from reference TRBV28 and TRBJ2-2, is DVKVTQSSRYLVKRTGEKVFLECVQDMDHENMFWYRQDPGLGLRLIYFSYDVKMKEKGDIPEGYSVSREKKERFSLILESASTNQTSMYLCASSLHVTGELFFGEGSRLTVL.

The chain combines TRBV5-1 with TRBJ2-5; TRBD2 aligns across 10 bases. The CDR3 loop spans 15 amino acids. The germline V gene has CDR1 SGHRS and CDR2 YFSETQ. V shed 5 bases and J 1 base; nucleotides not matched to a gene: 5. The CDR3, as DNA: TGCGCCAGCAGAAGGAGCGGGGGGGCCCAAGAGACCCAGTACTTC. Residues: CASRRSGGAQETQYF.

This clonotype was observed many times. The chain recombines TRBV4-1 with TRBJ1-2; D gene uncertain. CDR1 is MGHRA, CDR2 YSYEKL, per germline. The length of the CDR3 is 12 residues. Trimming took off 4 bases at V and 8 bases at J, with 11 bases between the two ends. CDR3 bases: TGCGCCAGCAGCCCGTTACTAGGGGGCTACACCTTC. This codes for CASSPLLGGYTF.

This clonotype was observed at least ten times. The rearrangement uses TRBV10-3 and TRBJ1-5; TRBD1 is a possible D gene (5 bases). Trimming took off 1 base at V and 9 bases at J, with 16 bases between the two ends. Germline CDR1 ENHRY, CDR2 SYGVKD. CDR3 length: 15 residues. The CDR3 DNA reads TGTGCCATCAGTGAGTTAGGGACCGCTACGACGCCCCAGCATTTT. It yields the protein CAISELGTATTPQHF.

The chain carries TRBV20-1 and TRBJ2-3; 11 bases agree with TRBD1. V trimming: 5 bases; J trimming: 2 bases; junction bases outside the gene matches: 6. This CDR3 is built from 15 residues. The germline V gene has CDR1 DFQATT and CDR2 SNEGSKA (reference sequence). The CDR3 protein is CSASPGQGDTDTQYF. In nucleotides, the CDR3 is TGCAGTGCTTCGCCGGGACAGGGGGACACAGATACGCAGTATTTT.

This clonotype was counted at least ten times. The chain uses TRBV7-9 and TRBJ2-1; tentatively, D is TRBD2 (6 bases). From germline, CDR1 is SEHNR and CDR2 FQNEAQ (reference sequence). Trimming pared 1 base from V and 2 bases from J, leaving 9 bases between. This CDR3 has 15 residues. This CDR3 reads CASSLVEGPYNEQFF. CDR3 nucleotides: TGTGCCAGCAGCTTAGTGGAGGGCCCCTACAATGAGCAGTTCTTC.

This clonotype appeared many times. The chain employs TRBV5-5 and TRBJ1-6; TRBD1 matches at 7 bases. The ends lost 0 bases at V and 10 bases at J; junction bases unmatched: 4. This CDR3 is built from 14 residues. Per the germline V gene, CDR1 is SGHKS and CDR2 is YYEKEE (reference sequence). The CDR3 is CASSLAGGNSPLHF. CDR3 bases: TGTGCCAGCAGCTTGGCAGGGGGAAACTCACCCCTCCACTTT.

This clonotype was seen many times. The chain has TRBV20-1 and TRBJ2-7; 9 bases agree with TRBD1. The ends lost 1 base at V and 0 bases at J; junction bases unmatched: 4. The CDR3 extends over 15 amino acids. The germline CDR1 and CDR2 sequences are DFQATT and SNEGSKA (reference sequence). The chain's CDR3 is CSARGTGAFSYEQYF. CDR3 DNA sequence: TGCAGTGCTAGAGGGACAGGGGCCTTCTCCTACGAGCAGTACTTC.

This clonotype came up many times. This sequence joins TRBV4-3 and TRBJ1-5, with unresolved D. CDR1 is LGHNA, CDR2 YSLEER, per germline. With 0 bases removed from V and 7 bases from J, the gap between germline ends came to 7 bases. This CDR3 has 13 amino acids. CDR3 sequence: CASSQERAQPQHF. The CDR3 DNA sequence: TGCGCCAGCAGCCAAGAGCGGGCACAGCCCCAGCATTTT.